These T cell receptor beta chains were read from a single sample in a study of spatial heterogeneity in lung cancer. Via MiXCR, TCRdb re-called the 5' RACE reads, giving one row per CDR3 protein. The sample has 16,000 or so distinct CDR3 sequences; over 6.5% are singletons. Source: lung tumor tissue, taken at surgery. These TCRs come from a female donor with early-stage non-small cell lung cancer. Both conserved end residues are part of each CDR3. A D gene is named only where the DNA matches it firmly. Expanded clones are given a class, and other clones once, few, many or no size at all.

D	size	J	V	DNA	CDR3
NA	medium-sized	TRBJ1-5	TRBV27	TGTGCCAGCAGCCCGGTTTTTGCATCGGGCAATCAGCCCCAGCATTTT	CASSPVFASGNQPQHF
TRBD1	many	TRBJ2-2	TRBV6-5	TGTGCCAGCAGTTACCAGTACAGGGGGCCGGACACCGGGGAGCTGTTTTTT	CASSYQYRGPDTGELFF
NA	NA	TRBJ1-1	TRBV6-5	TGTGCCACCTCCGGTGGGGGCTCCATGAACACTGAAGCTTTCTTT	CATSGGGSMNTEAFF
NA	many	TRBJ1-1	TRBV29-1	TGCAGCGTTTACAGGGTGAACACTGAAGCTTTCTTT	CSVYRVNTEAFF
TRBD1	many	TRBJ1-2	TRBV20-1	TGCAGTGCTAGACTCCTCGGGACAGGGTCCGATATTGACTATGGCTACACCTTC	CSARLLGTGSDIDYGYTF
NA	many	TRBJ1-1	TRBV21-1	TGTGCCAGCGGGAGAGGGACAGGGAGCCCTGAAGCTTTCTTT	CASGRGTGSPEAFF
NA	few	TRBJ1-2	TRBV28	TGTGCCAGCAGTTTACAAGTGTGGGGAACTGATGGCTACACCTTC	CASSLQVWGTDGYTF
TRBD1	NA	TRBJ2-3	TRBV29-1	TGCAGCGTTGAAGGGGGACAGGGCACAGATACGCAGTATTTT	CSVEGGQGTDTQYF
NA	many	TRBJ2-3	TRBV28	TGTGCCAGCAGTCCTACCGGCGCGGGGAATACGCAGTATTTT	CASSPTGAGNTQYF
TRBD2	few	TRBJ2-5	TRBV4-3	TGCGCCAGCAGCGATGGACTAGCGGTAGCCCAGTACTTC	CASSDGLAVAQYF
TRBD1	NA	TRBJ1-5	TRBV29-1	TGCAGCGTTCCGGGGACAGGGCCCCTTGATCAGCCCCAGCATTTT	CSVPGTGPLDQPQHF
NA	many	TRBJ1-3	TRBV6-5	TGTGCCAGCAGTTGGGGAGCTGGAAACACCATATATTTT	CASSWGAGNTIYF
TRBD1	many	TRBJ1-3	TRBV11-2	TGTGCCAGCAGCTTAACGAGGGACAGCGAGGAGAACAAGGCTGGAAACACCATATATTTT	CASSLTRDSEENKAGNTIYF
NA	many	TRBJ1-3	TRBV7-6	TGTGCCAGCAGCTCCAAACCCCAGGGCTCTGGAAACACCATATATTTT	CASSSKPQGSGNTIYF
NA	many	TRBJ2-7	TRBV20-1	TGCAGTGCCGTCGGATCTGACCAAAGAGACTTC	CSAVGSDQRDF
NA	NA	TRBJ1-5	TRBV20-1	TGCAGTGCCCCAAAAGGGAGGGGTCTAAATCAGCCCCAGCATTTT	CSAPKGRGLNQPQHF
TRBD2	many	TRBJ2-1	TRBV6-5	TGTGCCAGCAGTTCTAGCGGGGGGGGGAATGAGCAGTTCTTC	CASSSSGGGNEQFF
NA	many	TRBJ2-3	TRBV5-1	TGCGCCAGCAGGGGGAAGGATACGCAGTATTTT	CASRGKDTQYF
NA	many	TRBJ2-7	TRBV7-2	TGTGCCAGCAGCTTAGTAACAGGGCCGCAGTACTTC	CASSLVTGPQYF
TRBD1	NA	TRBJ2-3	TRBV9	TGTGCCAGCAGCAGCCGGACAGGACAGACAGATACGCAGTATTTT	CASSSRTGQTDTQYF